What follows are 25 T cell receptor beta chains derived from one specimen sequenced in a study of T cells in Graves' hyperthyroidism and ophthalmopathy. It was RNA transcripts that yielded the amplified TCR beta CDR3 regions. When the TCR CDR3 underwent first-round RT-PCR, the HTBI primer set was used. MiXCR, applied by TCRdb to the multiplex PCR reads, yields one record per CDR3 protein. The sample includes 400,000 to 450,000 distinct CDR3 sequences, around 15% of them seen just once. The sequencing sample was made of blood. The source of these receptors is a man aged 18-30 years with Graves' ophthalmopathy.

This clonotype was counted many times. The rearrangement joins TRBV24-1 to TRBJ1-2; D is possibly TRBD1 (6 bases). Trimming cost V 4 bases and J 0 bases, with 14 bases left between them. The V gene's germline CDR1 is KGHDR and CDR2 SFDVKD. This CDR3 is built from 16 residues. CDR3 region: CATSDYGQNANYGYTF. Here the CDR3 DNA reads TGTGCCACCAGTGACTACGGACAGAACGCTAACTATGGCTACACCTTC.

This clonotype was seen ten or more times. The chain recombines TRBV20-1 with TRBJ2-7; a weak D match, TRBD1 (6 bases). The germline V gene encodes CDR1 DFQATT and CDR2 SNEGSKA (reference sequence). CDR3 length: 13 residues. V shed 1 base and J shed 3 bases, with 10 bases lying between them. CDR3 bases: TGCAGTGCTAGAGGGACAGTGGTCTACGAGCAGTACTTC. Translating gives CSARGTVVYEQYF.

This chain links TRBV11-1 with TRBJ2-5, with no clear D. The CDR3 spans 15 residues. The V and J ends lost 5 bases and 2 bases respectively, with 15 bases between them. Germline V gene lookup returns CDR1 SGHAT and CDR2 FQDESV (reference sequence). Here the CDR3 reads CASSPSPARQETQYF. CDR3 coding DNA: TGTGCCAGCAGCCCGTCCCCAGCGAGGCAAGAGACCCAGTACTTC.

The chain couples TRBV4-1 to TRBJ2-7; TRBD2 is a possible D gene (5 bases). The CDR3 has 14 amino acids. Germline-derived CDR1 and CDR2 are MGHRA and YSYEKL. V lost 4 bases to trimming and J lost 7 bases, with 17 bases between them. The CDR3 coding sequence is TGCGCCAGCAGCCCCACCGCCGGGGAACGGGAGCAGTACTTC. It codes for CASSPTAGEREQYF.

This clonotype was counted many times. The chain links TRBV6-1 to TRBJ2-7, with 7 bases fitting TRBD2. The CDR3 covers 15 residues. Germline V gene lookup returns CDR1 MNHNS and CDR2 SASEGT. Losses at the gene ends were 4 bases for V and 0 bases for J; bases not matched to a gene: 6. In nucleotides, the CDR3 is TGTGCCAGCAGTGGTGAAGCGGGGTCCTCCTACGAGCAGTACTTC. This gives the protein CASSGEAGSSYEQYF.

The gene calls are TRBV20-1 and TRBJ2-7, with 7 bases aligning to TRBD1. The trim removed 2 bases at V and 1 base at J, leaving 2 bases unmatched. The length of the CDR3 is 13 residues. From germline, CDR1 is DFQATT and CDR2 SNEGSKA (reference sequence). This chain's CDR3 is CSARPGGSYEQYF. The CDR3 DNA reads TGCAGTGCTAGACCAGGGGGTTCCTACGAGCAGTACTTC.

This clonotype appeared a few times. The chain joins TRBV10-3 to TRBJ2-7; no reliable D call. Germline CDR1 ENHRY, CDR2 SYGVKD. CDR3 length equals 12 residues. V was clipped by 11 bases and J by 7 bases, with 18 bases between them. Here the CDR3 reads CAAALNSGEQYF. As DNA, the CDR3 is TGTGCCGCGGCACTCAACTCTGGAGAGCAGTACTTC.

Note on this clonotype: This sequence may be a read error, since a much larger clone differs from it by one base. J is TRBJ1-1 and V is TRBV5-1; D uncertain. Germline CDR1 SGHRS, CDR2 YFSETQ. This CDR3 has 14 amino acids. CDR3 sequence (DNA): TGCGCCAGCAGCCTCCAGCGGGTGGGGTCTGAAGCTTCCTTT. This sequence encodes CASSLQRVGSEASF.

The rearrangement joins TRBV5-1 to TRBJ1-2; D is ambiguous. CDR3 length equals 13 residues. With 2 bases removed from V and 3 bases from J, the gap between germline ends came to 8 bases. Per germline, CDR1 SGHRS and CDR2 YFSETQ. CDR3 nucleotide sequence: TGCGCCAGCAGCTTAAACGGTGACTATGGCTACACCTTC. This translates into CASSLNGDYGYTF.

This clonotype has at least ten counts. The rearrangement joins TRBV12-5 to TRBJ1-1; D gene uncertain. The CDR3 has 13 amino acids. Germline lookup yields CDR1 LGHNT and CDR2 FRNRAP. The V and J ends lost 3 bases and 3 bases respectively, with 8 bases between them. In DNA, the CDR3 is TGTGCTAGTGGTTTCTCAGAGGACACTGAAGCTTTCTTT. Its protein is CASGFSEDTEAFF.

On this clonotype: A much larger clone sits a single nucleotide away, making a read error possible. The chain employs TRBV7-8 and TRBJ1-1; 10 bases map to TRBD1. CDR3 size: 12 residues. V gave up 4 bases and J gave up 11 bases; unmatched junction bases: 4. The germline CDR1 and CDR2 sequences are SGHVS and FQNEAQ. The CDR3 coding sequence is TGTGCCAGCAGCTGGGGGACAGGGGACGCTTTCTTT. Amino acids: CASSWGTGDAFF. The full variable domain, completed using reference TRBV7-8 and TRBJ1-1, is GAGVSQSPRYKVAKRGQDVALRCDPISGHVSLFWYQQALGQGPEFLTYFQNEAQLDKSGLPSDRFFAERPEGSVSTLKIQRTQQEDSAVYLCASSWGTGDAFFGQGTRLTVV.

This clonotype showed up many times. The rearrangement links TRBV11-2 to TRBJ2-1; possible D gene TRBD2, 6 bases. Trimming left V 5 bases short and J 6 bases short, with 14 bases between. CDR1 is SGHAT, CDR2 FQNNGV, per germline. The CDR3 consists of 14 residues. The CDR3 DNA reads TGTGCCAGCAGCAGAACGGGACTTTTCAATGAGCAGTTCTTC. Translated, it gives CASSRTGLFNEQFF.

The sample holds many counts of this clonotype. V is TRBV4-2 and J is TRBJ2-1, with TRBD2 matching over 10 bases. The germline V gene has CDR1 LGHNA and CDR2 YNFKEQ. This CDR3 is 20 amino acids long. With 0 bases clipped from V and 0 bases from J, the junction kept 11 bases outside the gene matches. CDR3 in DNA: TGTGCCAGCAGCCAAGAAGGCCTAGCGGGGGAAATAAGCTCCTACAATGAGCAGTTCTTC. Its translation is CASSQEGLAGEISSYNEQFF.

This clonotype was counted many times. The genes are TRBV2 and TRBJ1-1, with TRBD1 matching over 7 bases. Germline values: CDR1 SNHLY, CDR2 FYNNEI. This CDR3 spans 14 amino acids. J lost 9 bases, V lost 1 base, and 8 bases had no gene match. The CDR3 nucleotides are TGTGCCAGCAGTGAAGGTCCCCAGGGGGTAAAAGCTTTCTTT. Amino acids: CASSEGPQGVKAFF.

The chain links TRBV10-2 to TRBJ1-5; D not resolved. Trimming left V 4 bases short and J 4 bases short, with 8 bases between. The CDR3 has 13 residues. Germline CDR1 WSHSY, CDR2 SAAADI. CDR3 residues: CASSGAENQPQHF. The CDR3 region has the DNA TGCGCCAGCAGTGGGGCAGAAAATCAGCCCCAGCATTTT.

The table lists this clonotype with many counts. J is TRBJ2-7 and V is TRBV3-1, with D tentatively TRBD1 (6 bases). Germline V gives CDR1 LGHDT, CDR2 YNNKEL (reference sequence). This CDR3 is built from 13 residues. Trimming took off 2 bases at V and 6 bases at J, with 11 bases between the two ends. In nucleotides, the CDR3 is TGTGCCAGCAGCCAACAAGGACAGAGCGAGCAGTACTTC. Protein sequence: CASSQQGQSEQYF.

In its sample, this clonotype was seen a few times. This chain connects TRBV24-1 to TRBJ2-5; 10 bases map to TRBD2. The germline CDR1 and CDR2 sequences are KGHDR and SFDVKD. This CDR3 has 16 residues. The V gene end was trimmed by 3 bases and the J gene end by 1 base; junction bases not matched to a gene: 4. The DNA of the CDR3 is TGTGCCACCAGTGATGGGGCTAGCGGGGGCCAAGAGACCCAGTACTTC. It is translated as CATSDGASGGQETQYF.

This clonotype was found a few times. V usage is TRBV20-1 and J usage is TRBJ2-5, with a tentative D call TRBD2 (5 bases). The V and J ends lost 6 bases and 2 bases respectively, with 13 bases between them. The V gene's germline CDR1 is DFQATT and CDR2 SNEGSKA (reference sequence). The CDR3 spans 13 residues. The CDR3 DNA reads TGCAGTGCACACGACTACCTACAAGAGACCCAGTACTTC. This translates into CSAHDYLQETQYF.

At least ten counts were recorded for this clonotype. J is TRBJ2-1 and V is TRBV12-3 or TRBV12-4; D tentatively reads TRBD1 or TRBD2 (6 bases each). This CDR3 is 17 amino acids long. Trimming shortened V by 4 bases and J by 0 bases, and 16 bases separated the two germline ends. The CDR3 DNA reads TGTGCCAGCAGTTCCGGGACAATGGGGGGCTCCTACAATGAGCAGTTCTTC. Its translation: CASSSGTMGGSYNEQFF.

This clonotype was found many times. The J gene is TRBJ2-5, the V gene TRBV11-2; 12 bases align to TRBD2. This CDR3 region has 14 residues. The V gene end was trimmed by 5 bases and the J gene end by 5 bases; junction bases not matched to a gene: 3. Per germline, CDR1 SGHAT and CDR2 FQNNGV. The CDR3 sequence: CASSPTSGGETQYF. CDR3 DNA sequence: TGTGCCAGCAGCCCCACTAGCGGGGGGGAGACCCAGTACTTC.

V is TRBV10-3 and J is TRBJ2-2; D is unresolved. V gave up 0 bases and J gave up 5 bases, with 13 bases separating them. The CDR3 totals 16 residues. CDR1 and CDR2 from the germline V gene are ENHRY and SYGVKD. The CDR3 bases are TGTGCCATCAGTGAGTCCGGCGGCAGTGGGACCGGGGAGCTGTTTTTT. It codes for CAISESGGSGTGELFF.

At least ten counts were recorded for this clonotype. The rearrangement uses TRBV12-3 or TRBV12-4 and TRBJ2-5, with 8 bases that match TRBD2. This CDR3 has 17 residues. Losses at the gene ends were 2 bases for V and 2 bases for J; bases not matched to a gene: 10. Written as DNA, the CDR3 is TGTGCCAGCAGTTTATATCCCCCCAAGCGGGAGCAAGAGACCCAGTACTTC. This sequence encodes CASSLYPPKREQETQYF.

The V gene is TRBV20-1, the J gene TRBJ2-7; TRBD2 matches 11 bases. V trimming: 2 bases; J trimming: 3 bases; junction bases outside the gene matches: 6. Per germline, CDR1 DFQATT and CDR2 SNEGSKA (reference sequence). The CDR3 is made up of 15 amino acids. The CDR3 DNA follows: TGCAGTGCTAGAAATAGCGGGAGGGCCGGCTACGAGCAGTACTTC. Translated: CSARNSGRAGYEQYF.

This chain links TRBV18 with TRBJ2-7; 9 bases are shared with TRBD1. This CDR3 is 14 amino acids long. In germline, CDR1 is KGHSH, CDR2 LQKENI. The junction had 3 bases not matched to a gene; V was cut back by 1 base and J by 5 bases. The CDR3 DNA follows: TGTGCCAGCTCACCACAGAGGACAGGGGACGAGCAGTACTTC. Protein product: CASSPQRTGDEQYF.

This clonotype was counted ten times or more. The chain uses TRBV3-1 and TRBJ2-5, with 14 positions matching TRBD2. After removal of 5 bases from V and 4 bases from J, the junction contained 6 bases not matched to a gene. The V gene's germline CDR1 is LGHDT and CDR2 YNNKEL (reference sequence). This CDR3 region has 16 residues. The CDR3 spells CASSSSGTSGRETQYF. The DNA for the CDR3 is TGTGCCAGCAGCTCCTCCGGGACTAGCGGGAGAGAGACCCAGTACTTC.